This T cell receptor (beta chain) was sequenced during a study of shared clonotypes between healthy human individuals. Study conclusions and caveats: Unshared clonotypes carried lower generation probabilities than those common to all four donors.

Concerning this clone: The antigen remains undetermined.

J was trimmed by 4 bases and V by 6 bases; bases with no gene match: 5. The CDR3 covers 16 residues. Germline V lookup: CDR1 SGHRS, CDR2 YFSETQ. Assay used: immunoSEQ multiplex PCR; TCRdb lists only in-frame clones, some missing. The sample records 2.3 million or so clones, over 85% being singletons. V gene TRBV5-1 combines with J gene TRBJ2-2, with 14 bases fitting TRBD2. The source is a man aged 18 to 30 in good health. Some clones in this sample may be carry-over from other donors' samples. The material sequenced was naive CD4+ T cells from PBMCs. The subset: CD45RA+ positively selected. The CDR3 sequence: CASILGLAGGTGELFF. In DNA, the CDR3 is TGCGCCAGCATTCTTGGACTAGCGGGAGGCACCGGGGAGCTGTTTTTT.